Shown below are 28 T cell receptor beta chains from a single sample sequenced in a study of T cells in Graves' hyperthyroidism and ophthalmopathy. TCR beta CDR3 regions were amplified from RNA. A set of HTBI primers served as the primers for a first-round RT-PCR of the TCR CDR3. TCRdb re-called the multiplex PCR reads with MiXCR, one entry per CDR3 protein. The sample has 500,000 to 650,000 distinct CDR3 sequences, approximately 49% seen once. The sequenced sample consisted of peripheral blood or thyroid tissue (not recorded which). The receptors here all came from an adult woman with Graves' disease, either hyperthyroidism or ophthalmopathy (not recorded which).

The chain carries TRBV15 and TRBJ2-5, with TRBD2 identical over 8 bases. The length of the CDR3 is 14 residues. Looked up from germline, CDR1 is LNHNV and CDR2 is YYDKDF (reference sequence). Trimming at V came to 3 bases and at J to 3 bases, leaving 3 bases not matched to a gene. CDR3 region: CATSSDGREETQYF. Here the CDR3 DNA reads TGTGCCACCAGCAGTGACGGGAGGGAAGAGACCCAGTACTTC.

The rearrangement links TRBV18 to TRBJ1-1; 9 bases are shared with TRBD1. There are 12 residues in the CDR3. Trimming at V came to 6 bases and at J to 10 bases, leaving 6 bases not matched to a gene. CDR1 is KGHSH, CDR2 LQKENI, per germline. CDR3: CASSLQGAAAFF. The CDR3 nucleotides read TGTGCCAGCTCCCTACAGGGGGCTGCAGCTTTCTTT.

The chain combines TRBV19 with TRBJ1-2, with D perhaps TRBD1 (6 bases). The V end lost 8 bases, the J end lost 6 bases, and 19 bases lay between the germline ends. The germline CDR1 and CDR2 sequences are LNHDA and SQIVND (reference sequence). The length of the CDR3 is 14 residues. This CDR3 reads CASWDTSGDDGYTF. DNA of the CDR3: TGTGCCAGTTGGGACACTTCCGGGGACGATGGCTACACCTTC.

There are a few counts of this clonotype. This sequence joins TRBV19 and TRBJ1-1; TRBD1 aligns across 7 bases. Per germline, CDR1 LNHDA and CDR2 SQIVND (reference sequence). J was trimmed by 1 base and V by 9 bases; bases with no gene match: 17. This CDR3 contains 17 residues. The DNA for the CDR3 is TGTGCCAGCAGCTTTCTTGGGGACAGACTTAAGAACACTGAAGCTTTCTTT. Amino acids: CASSFLGDRLKNTEAFF. The variable domain in full, completed from reference TRBV19 and TRBJ1-1, reads DGGITQSPKYLFRKEGQNVTLSCEQNLNHDAMYWYRQDPGQGLRLIYYSQIVNDFQKGDIAEGYSVSREKKESFPLTVTSAQKNPTAFYLCASSFLGDRLKNTEAFFGQGTRLTVV.

This clonotype was seen more than once but under ten times. This chain connects TRBV5-1 to TRBJ1-2, with D tentatively TRBD1 (6 bases). The CDR3 is 13 amino acids. V lost 3 bases to trimming and J lost 3 bases, with 9 bases between them. Germline V gene lookup returns CDR1 SGHRS and CDR2 YFSETQ. In DNA form, the CDR3 reads TGCGCCAGCAGCTCACAGGGTCACTATGGCTACACCTTC. Translation gives CASSSQGHYGYTF.

This clonotype was picked up many times. V gene TRBV19 combines with J gene TRBJ2-7; 7 nucleotides match TRBD2. This CDR3 comprises 14 residues. Looked up from germline, CDR1 is LNHDA and CDR2 is SQIVND (reference sequence). V was pared by 5 bases and J by 2 bases, with 6 bases of the junction left unmatched. The CDR3 region is CASSSQAGTYEQYF. CDR3 sequence (DNA): TGTGCCAGTAGTTCTCAAGCGGGGACCTACGAGCAGTACTTC. Full variable domain (rest looked up from reference TRBV19 and TRBJ2-7): DGGITQSPKYLFRKEGQNVTLSCEQNLNHDAMYWYRQDPGQGLRLIYYSQIVNDFQKGDIAEGYSVSREKKESFPLTVTSAQKNPTAFYLCASSSQAGTYEQYFGPGTRLTVT.

V and J are TRBV7-3 and TRBJ2-7; 7 bases fit TRBD1. Germline CDR1 and CDR2: SGHTA and FQGTGA. The CDR3 extends over 15 amino acids. J lost 1 base, V lost 3 bases, and 6 bases had no gene match. The CDR3 coding sequence is TGTGCCAGCAGCTTTACAGGGGACAAGTCCTACGAGCAGTACTTC. Translating gives CASSFTGDKSYEQYF.

This clonotype was seen more than once but under ten times. V and J are TRBV20-1 and TRBJ2-5; 9 nucleotides agree with TRBD2. From germline, CDR1 is DFQATT and CDR2 SNEGSKA (reference sequence). The V gene end was trimmed by 5 bases and the J gene end by 5 bases; junction bases not matched to a gene: 3. The CDR3 contains 12 residues. CDR3 sequence (DNA): TGCAGTGCTGGGACTAGCTTCGAGACCCAGTACTTC. It translates to CSAGTSFETQYF.

In this sample, this clonotype turned up many times. The chain joins TRBV4-3 to TRBJ1-1, with D perhaps matching TRBD1 (6 bases). Germline assignment: CDR1 LGHNA and CDR2 YSLEER. The CDR3 sequence is 16 residues long. V was pared by 0 bases and J by 3 bases, with 14 bases between. The CDR3 loop is CASSQDWGGEDTEAFF. The DNA of the CDR3 is TGCGCCAGCAGCCAAGATTGGGGGGGCGAGGACACTGAAGCTTTCTTT.

V is TRBV29-1 and J is TRBJ1-1, with 8 bases matching TRBD1. In germline, CDR1 is SQVTM, CDR2 ANQGSEA. The CDR3 covers 14 residues. Trimming cost V 2 bases and J 5 bases; bases outside gene matches: 7. CDR3 coding DNA: TGCAGCGTTGAATATCAGGGGGCGTCAACTGAAGCTTTCTTT. This codes for CSVEYQGASTEAFF.

V and J are TRBV28 and TRBJ2-5, with TRBD1 matching over 9 bases. From germline, CDR1 is MDHEN and CDR2 SYDVKM. J lost 4 bases, V lost 4 bases, and 10 bases had no gene match. The CDR3 spans 16 residues. This CDR3 is CASSYEMGQGRETQYF. CDR3 DNA sequence: TGTGCCAGCAGTTATGAAATGGGACAGGGTAGAGAGACCCAGTACTTC.

V is TRBV10-1 and J is TRBJ2-5, with D perhaps being TRBD1 or TRBD2 (5 bases each). V was shortened by 2 bases and J by 0 bases, with 7 bases between the two germline ends. Germline lookup yields CDR1 WNHNN and CDR2 SYGVQD (reference sequence). The CDR3 loop spans 14 amino acids. CDR3 region: CASSEMGHQETQYF. CDR3 DNA: TGCGCCAGCAGTGAGATGGGACACCAAGAGACCCAGTACTTC.

This clonotype has a handful of counts. The chain joins TRBV11-2 to TRBJ1-6; no definite D call. Germline-derived CDR1 and CDR2 are SGHAT and FQNNGV. With 0 bases removed from V and 11 bases from J, the gap between germline ends came to 11 bases. The CDR3 extends over 14 amino acids. CDR3 in DNA: TGTGCCAGCAGCTTAGAGGGATCGACTACACCCCTCCACTTT. It yields the protein CASSLEGSTTPLHF.

The V gene is TRBV3-1, the J gene TRBJ1-1; D not certain. The V gene's germline CDR1 is LGHDT and CDR2 YNNKEL (reference sequence). The CDR3 consists of 11 residues. Trimming left V 0 bases short and J 8 bases short, with 4 bases between. CDR3 loop: CASSQDQEAFF. The CDR3 DNA reads as TGTGCCAGCAGCCAAGATCAAGAAGCTTTCTTT.

This clonotype was seen a single time. V is TRBV7-6 and J is TRBJ2-2; D not certain. The ends were cut back, 5 bases at V and 6 bases at J, with 7 bases in the middle. The CDR3 runs 12 residues. Germline CDR1 reads SGHVS; CDR2 reads FNYEAQ. Written as DNA, the CDR3 is TGTGCCAGCAGCGTACCTCCCGGGGAGCTGTTTTTT. Translation gives CASSVPPGELFF.

CDR3 sequence: CASSPALNEKLFF. The CDR3 DNA reads TGTGCCAGCAGCCCGGCCCTTAATGAAAAACTGTTTTTT. V gene TRBV7-2 combines with J gene TRBJ1-4; D uncertain. Germline CDR1 and CDR2: SGHTA and FQGNSA. This CDR3 is built from 13 residues. V dropped 5 bases and J dropped 4 bases, with 8 bases sitting between them.

This chain uses TRBV29-1 with TRBJ1-5; TRBD1 matches 7 bases. From germline, CDR1 is SQVTM and CDR2 ANQGSEA. The CDR3 covers 13 residues. The trim removed 6 bases at V and 5 bases at J, leaving 7 bases unmatched. This CDR3 is CSVTTGRDQPQHF. CDR3 nucleotides: TGCAGCGTAACGACAGGGAGGGATCAGCCCCAGCATTTT. Complete variable domain (other parts from reference TRBV29-1 and TRBJ1-5): SAVISQKPSRDICQRGTSLTIQCQVDSQVTMMFWYRQQPGQSLTLIATANQGSEATYESGFVIDKFPISRPNLTFSTLTVSNMSPEDSSIYLCSVTTGRDQPQHFGDGTRLSIL.

In its sample, this clonotype was seen many times. J is TRBJ1-1 and V is TRBV20-1, with D possibly matching TRBD1 (5 bases). This CDR3 is 17 amino acids long. Trimming took off 3 bases at V and 3 bases at J, with 23 bases between the two ends. Germline lookup yields CDR1 DFQATT and CDR2 SNEGSKA (reference sequence). The CDR3 region is CSASRGAVRMRDTEAFF. As DNA, the CDR3 is TGCAGTGCTAGTAGAGGGGCCGTACGGATGAGGGACACTGAAGCTTTCTTT.

This rearrangement joins TRBV20-1 to TRBJ2-1; TRBD2 matches at 9 bases. CDR1 is DFQATT, CDR2 SNEGSKA, per germline (reference sequence). The junction had 10 bases not matched to a gene; V was cut back by 5 bases and J by 8 bases. The CDR3 extends over 14 amino acids. As DNA, the CDR3 is TGCAGTGCTTTTAGCGGGAGCGTTCAGTATGAGCAGTTCTTC. Encoded protein: CSAFSGSVQYEQFF.

Only a few counts were recorded for this clonotype. The chain links TRBV20-1 to TRBJ1-5; possibly TRBD1 for D (5 bases). V lost 0 bases and J lost 2, with 11 bases in between. This CDR3 is 15 amino acids long. Germline CDR1 and CDR2: DFQATT and SNEGSKA (reference sequence). In DNA, the CDR3 is TGCAGTGCTAGAGATCAAACAGGCGGCAATCAGCCCCAGCATTTT. It specifies CSARDQTGGNQPQHF.

The CDR3 nucleotides are TGTGCCAGCAGGCCAATGACCAATCAGCCCCAGCATTTT. Protein sequence: CASRPMTNQPQHF. The chain recombines TRBV2 with TRBJ1-5; D is ambiguous. V lost 6 bases, J lost 3 bases, and 9 bases lay in between. The CDR3 extends over 13 amino acids. Germline CDR1 reads SNHLY; CDR2 reads FYNNEI.

The V and J genes are TRBV19 and TRBJ2-6, with TRBD1 matching 11 bases. V gave up 5 bases and J gave up 2 bases; unmatched junction bases: 11. Germline CDR1 LNHDA, CDR2 SQIVND (reference sequence). CDR3 length: 19 amino acids. The CDR3 is CASSPGPGQGVAGANVLTF. The CDR3 DNA reads TGTGCCAGTAGTCCAGGACCGGGACAGGGGGTTGCTGGGGCCAACGTCCTGACTTTC. Using reference TRBV19 and TRBJ2-6 for the parts outside the CDR3, the full variable domain is DGGITQSPKYLFRKEGQNVTLSCEQNLNHDAMYWYRQDPGQGLRLIYYSQIVNDFQKGDIAEGYSVSREKKESFPLTVTSAQKNPTAFYLCASSPGPGQGVAGANVLTFGAGSRLTVL.

V is TRBV4-1 and J is TRBJ1-3, with D tentatively TRBD1 (5 bases). The germline CDR1 and CDR2 sequences are MGHRA and YSYEKL. The germline V and J ends were trimmed by 1 base and 4 bases, with 14 bases remaining between them. The CDR3 sequence is 16 residues long. Here the CDR3 DNA reads TGCGCCAGCAGCCAAGCTTCGGGGGAGGAGGGAAACACCATATATTTT. It yields the protein CASSQASGEEGNTIYF.

The V and J genes are TRBV14 and TRBJ1-1; D gene ambiguous. CDR1 is SGHDN and CDR2 is FVKESK in the germline V gene. Trimming took 3 bases from V and 6 from J, leaving 14 bases between them. This CDR3 is 14 amino acids long. The DNA of the CDR3 is TGTGCCAGCAGCCACCTCATCGGTCCGGCTGAAGCTTTCTTT. It translates to CASSHLIGPAEAFF.

This clonotype has a handful of counts. This chain links TRBV27 with TRBJ1-2; no clear D gene. CDR1 is MNHEY and CDR2 is SMNVEV in the germline V gene (reference sequence). The CDR3 totals 15 residues. Trimming cost V 4 bases and J 4 bases, with 16 bases left between them. The CDR3 DNA follows: TGTGCCAGCAGTTCTACCCCGACACGGTCCTATGGCTACACCTTC. This codes for CASSSTPTRSYGYTF.

The chain couples TRBV7-9 to TRBJ1-2; TRBD1 agrees at 9 bases. Trimming cost V 5 bases and J 0 bases; bases outside gene matches: 13. The CDR3 is made up of 18 amino acids. Looked up from germline, CDR1 is SEHNR and CDR2 is FQNEAQ (reference sequence). CDR3 sequence reads: CASSQEIGQGNANYGYTF. CDR3 bases: TGTGCCAGCAGCCAAGAAATAGGACAGGGGAACGCTAACTATGGCTACACCTTC.

This clonotype has a handful of counts. This chain connects TRBV11-2 to TRBJ1-1; D is ambiguous. Looked up from germline, CDR1 is SGHAT and CDR2 is FQNNGV. V lost 1 base and J 5 bases, leaving 17 bases between the germline ends. The CDR3 runs 16 residues. Here the CDR3 DNA reads TGTGCCAGCAGCTTAGCCCCCCATAGCGGGAGGACTGAAGCTTTCTTT. It is translated as CASSLAPHSGRTEAFF.

The chain is built from TRBV10-2 and TRBJ1-5; D uncertain. The CDR3 covers 12 residues. Trimming shortened V by 3 bases and J by 7 bases, and 7 bases separated the two germline ends. Germline V gives CDR1 WSHSY, CDR2 SAAADI. DNA of the CDR3: TGCGCCAGCAGTGATCCGGACCAGCCCCAGCATTTT. Translating it yields CASSDPDQPQHF.